The next 29 T cell receptor beta chains were all read from a single sample in a study of graft-versus-host responses after intestinal transplantation. These receptors are not linked to any known antigen. Data came from immunoSEQ multiplex PCR; TCRdb stores just in-frame clones and leaves some out. Counted here are roughly 50,000 clones, 85% to 95% occurring once; the ten biggest clones make up less than 2.5%. This specimen was unstimulated CD4+ T cells sorted from spleen or lymph node cells, taken before transplant. All receptors derive from a human donor who was the organ donor for an intestinal transplant.

This clone was seen just once. The chain links TRBV5-4 to TRBJ2-1; tentative D call: TRBD2 (6 bases). Trimming pared 4 bases from V and 0 bases from J, leaving 14 bases between. This CDR3 is 16 amino acids long. CDR1 SGHNT and CDR2 YYREEE come from the germline V gene (reference sequence). The CDR3 loop is CASSARSGNSYNEQFF. For the CDR3, the DNA is TGTGCCAGCAGCGCTCGTAGCGGAAACTCCTACAATGAGCAGTTCTTC.

The CDR3 loop is CASSPPSRGDTGELFF. CDR3 sequence (DNA): TGTGCCAGCTCACCACCATCTAGAGGCGACACCGGGGAGCTGTTTTTT. V is TRBV18 and J is TRBJ2-2; D is uncertain. The CDR3 length is 16 residues. In germline, CDR1 is KGHSH, CDR2 LQKENI. V dropped 0 bases and J dropped 3 bases, with 11 bases sitting between them.

The J gene is TRBJ1-6, the V gene TRBV30; 7 bases are shared with TRBD1. The CDR3 consists of 17 residues. In germline, CDR1 is GTSNPN, CDR2 SVGIG (reference sequence). V dropped 3 bases and J dropped 6; count of bases not matched to a gene: 14. DNA for the CDR3: TGTGCCTGGAGGGGTGGCCTCACCGGGACAGCTAATTCACCCCTCCACTTT. This codes for CAWRGGLTGTANSPLHF.

V usage is TRBV6-4 and J usage is TRBJ1-5, with 7 bases lining up with TRBD1. The CDR3 is 15 residues long. Trimming at V came to 1 base and at J to 5 bases, leaving 5 bases not matched to a gene. CDR1 is MRHNA and CDR2 is SNTAGT in the germline V gene. The chain's CDR3 is CASSDWDREYQPQHF. CDR3 coding DNA: TGTGCCAGCAGTGACTGGGACAGAGAATATCAGCCCCAGCATTTT.

Comments on this clone: The sample has other DNA sequences that encode this CDR3 too. The chain recombines TRBV19 with TRBJ1-1; D may be TRBD1 (6 bases). Trimming removed 2 bases from V and 1 base from J, with 11 bases in between. Germline-derived CDR1 and CDR2 are LNHDA and SQIVND (reference sequence). There are 15 residues in the CDR3. This CDR3 reads CASSIPRGGNTEAFF. For the CDR3, the DNA is TGTGCCAGTAGTATACCGAGGGGGGGGAACACTGAAGCTTTCTTT.

The genes are TRBV5-6 and TRBJ1-1; 8 nucleotides align to TRBD1. The CDR3 sequence is 15 residues long. Per germline, CDR1 SGHDT and CDR2 YYEEEE. The V and J ends lost 2 bases and 2 bases, in that order; junction bases with no gene match: 5. The CDR3 here is CASSFPDRVNTEAFF. The CDR3 bases are TGTGCCAGCAGCTTTCCGGACAGGGTCAACACTGAAGCTTTCTTT.

This clone was seen once. CDR3 bases: TGTGCCAGCAGTTACGACAGCAATCAGCCCCAGCATTTT. Protein product: CASSYDSNQPQHF. The V gene is TRBV6-5, the J gene TRBJ1-5, with D hard to call. The CDR3 contains 13 residues. V was clipped by 2 bases and J by 1 base, with 3 bases between them. Germline assignment: CDR1 MNHEY and CDR2 SVGAGI.

The sample holds one count of this clone. The chain uses TRBV28 and TRBJ2-1; TRBD2 aligns across 9 bases. Looked up from germline, CDR1 is MDHEN and CDR2 is SYDVKM. J lost 4 bases, V lost 5 bases, and 0 bases had no gene match. The CDR3 loop spans 13 amino acids. CDR3 residues: CASSLAGYNEQFF. Written as DNA, the CDR3 is TGTGCCAGCAGTCTAGCGGGATACAATGAGCAGTTCTTC.

The chain couples TRBV5-6 to TRBJ2-7; D not certain. Germline V lookup: CDR1 SGHDT, CDR2 YYEEEE. The CDR3 is made up of 11 amino acids. Trimming removed 4 bases at V and 7 bases at J, with 9 bases between. For the CDR3, the DNA is TGTGCCAGCAGCGCTAGTGGGGAGCAGTACTTC. This codes for CASSASGEQYF.

This sequence joins TRBV2 and TRBJ2-3, with D perhaps TRBD1 or TRBD2 (6 bases each). Trimming removed 3 bases from V and 6 bases from J, with 10 bases in between. Per the germline V gene, CDR1 is SNHLY and CDR2 is FYNNEI. This CDR3 contains 13 residues. CDR3 coding DNA: TGTGCCAGCAGTGATGGGGGGCGGGATACGCAGTATTTT. It is translated as CASSDGGRDTQYF.

The chain employs TRBV4-1 and TRBJ1-3, with TRBD1 matching over 9 bases. In germline, CDR1 is MGHRA, CDR2 YSYEKL. V shed 1 base, J shed 4 bases, and the junction held 5 bases outside the gene matches. The CDR3 covers 16 residues. CDR3 loop: CASSQGDRASGNTIYF. CDR3 in DNA: TGCGCCAGCAGCCAAGGGGACAGGGCCTCGGGAAACACCATATATTTT.

The rearrangement links TRBV27 to TRBJ1-2; 8 bases are a match to TRBD1. Trimming took 5 bases from V and 4 from J; bases not matched to a gene: 6. The V gene's germline CDR1 is MNHEY and CDR2 SMNVEV (reference sequence). The CDR3 extends over 14 amino acids. Here the CDR3 DNA reads TGTGCCAGCAGTCCGCGGACAGGGTCCTATGGCTACACCTTC. Protein product: CASSPRTGSYGYTF.

V is TRBV11-1 and J is TRBJ2-3; 7 bases align to TRBD1. Germline assignment: CDR1 SGHAT and CDR2 FQDESV (reference sequence). The CDR3 sequence is 14 residues long. V lost 1 base to trimming and J lost 6 bases; unmatched junction nucleotides: 4. The CDR3: CASSLEGARDTQYF. DNA for the CDR3: TGTGCCAGCAGCTTAGAGGGGGCGCGGGATACGCAGTATTTT.

V and J are TRBV7-9 and TRBJ1-2, with D possibly TRBD1 on 5 matching bases. The V end was cut by 2 bases, the J end by 7 bases, with 11 bases between. Germline CDR1 and CDR2: SEHNR and FQNEAQ (reference sequence). CDR3 length equals 13 residues. The CDR3 loop reads CASSLRDGPGYTF. DNA for the CDR3: TGTGCCAGCAGCTTAAGGGACGGGCCTGGCTACACCTTC.

The V gene is TRBV4-2, the J gene TRBJ1-5, with 8 bases identical to TRBD1. The CDR3 is 15 amino acids. Germline-derived CDR1 and CDR2 are LGHNA and YNFKEQ. J gave up 5 bases and V 5 bases, and 8 bases lay outside the gene matches. This CDR3 reads CASSLDRVGDQPQHF. DNA of the CDR3: TGTGCCAGCAGCTTGGACAGGGTAGGGGATCAGCCCCAGCATTTT.

V and J are TRBV7-9 and TRBJ2-3, with 8 bases identical to TRBD2. The J segment lost 7 bases and the V segment lost 2 bases, leaving 8 bases of the junction unmatched. The CDR3 totals 15 residues. Germline V CDR1 and CDR2: SEHNR, FQNEAQ (reference sequence). The CDR3 protein is CASSLLAGNPHTQYF. CDR3 DNA: TGTGCCAGCAGCTTATTAGCGGGAAATCCCCATACGCAGTATTTT.

The chain carries TRBV4-2 and TRBJ2-1; D gene ambiguous. The CDR3 is 14 amino acids. From germline, CDR1 is LGHNA and CDR2 YNFKEQ. Between the trimmed V and J ends, which lost 0 bases and 8 bases, there was a span of 11 bases. This CDR3 is CASSQEIARYEQFF. DNA of the CDR3: TGTGCCAGCAGCCAAGAGATAGCCAGGTATGAGCAGTTCTTC.

The chain couples TRBV7-2 to TRBJ1-4; D is undetermined. V was clipped by 0 bases and J by 10 bases, with 12 bases between them. Germline V lookup: CDR1 SGHTA, CDR2 FQGNSA. The CDR3 has 14 residues. Written as DNA, the CDR3 is TGTGCCAGCAGCTTAGCGCAGGCAGGAGGAAAACTGTTTTTT. Translated: CASSLAQAGGKLFF.

This rearrangement joins TRBV28 to TRBJ2-1; D unresolved. V lost 4 bases and J lost 0, with 4 bases in between. The CDR3 spans 13 residues. Germline CDR1 is MDHEN and CDR2 is SYDVKM. The CDR3 bases are TGTGCCAGCAGTTACAGCTCCTACAATGAGCAGTTCTTC. It codes for CASSYSSYNEQFF.

This clone was counted once. This rearrangement joins TRBV28 to TRBJ2-7, with D maybe TRBD2 (6 bases). CDR1 MDHEN and CDR2 SYDVKM come from the germline V gene. The CDR3 runs 13 residues. Trimming pared 6 bases from V and 2 bases from J, leaving 11 bases between. CDR3: CASRGLEPYEQYF. The CDR3 DNA is TGTGCCAGCAGGGGACTCGAACCCTACGAGCAGTACTTC.

V is TRBV28 and J is TRBJ2-5; 7 bases are a match to TRBD1. This CDR3 has 15 residues. J lost 2 bases, V lost 3 bases, and 6 bases had no gene match. CDR1 and CDR2 from the germline V gene are MDHEN and SYDVKM. The DNA for the CDR3 is TGTGCCAGCAGTTTTCAGGGACAGTCACAAGAGACCCAGTACTTC. It is translated as CASSFQGQSQETQYF. The whole variable domain, filled in from reference TRBV28 and TRBJ2-5, reads DVKVTQSSRYLVKRTGEKVFLECVQDMDHENMFWYRQDPGLGLRLIYFSYDVKMKEKGDIPEGYSVSREKKERFSLILESASTNQTSMYLCASSFQGQSQETQYFGPGTRLLVL.

CDR3 coding DNA: TGTGCCAGCAGTTACGGGGGCTCCTACGAGCAGTACTTC. Translating it yields CASSYGGSYEQYF. This chain links TRBV6-6 with TRBJ2-5; the D call may be TRBD1 or TRBD2 (5 bases each). Judging by the DNA end, TRBJ2-7 fits better; the J call may be wrong. The CDR3 loop spans 13 amino acids. The germline gives CDR1 MNHNY, CDR2 SVGAGI (reference sequence).

This chain joins TRBV18 and TRBJ1-4, with 8 bases that match TRBD1. V dropped 3 bases and J dropped 3; count of bases not matched to a gene: 3. Per the germline V gene, CDR1 is KGHSH and CDR2 is LQKENI. The CDR3 spans 15 residues. CDR3 region: CASSPDRVPNEKLFF. As DNA, the CDR3 is TGTGCCAGCTCACCGGACAGGGTCCCTAATGAAAAACTGTTTTTT.

The chain employs TRBV5-1 and TRBJ2-6; D may be TRBD2 (5 bases). Germline values: CDR1 SGHRS, CDR2 YFSETQ. This CDR3 spans 16 amino acids. V was pared by 0 bases and J by 0 bases, with 7 bases between. The CDR3 DNA reads TGCGCCAGCAGCTTGGCGAGGGCCTCTGGGGCCAACGTCCTGACTTTC. This gives the protein CASSLARASGANVLTF. Full variable domain (outside the CDR3, taken from reference TRBV5-1 and TRBJ2-6): KAGVTQTPRYLIKTRGQQVTLSCSPISGHRSVSWYQQTPGQGLQFLFEYFSETQRNKGNFPGRFSGRQFSNSRSEMNVSTLELGDSALYLCASSLARASGANVLTFGAGSRLTVL.

The rearrangement uses TRBV4-2 and TRBJ1-1; 9 bases fit TRBD1. J lost 4 bases, V lost 3 bases, and 9 bases had no gene match. This CDR3 contains 16 residues. Germline V gives CDR1 LGHNA, CDR2 YNFKEQ. The CDR3 nucleotides read TGTGCCAGCAGCCAGGGGGGGACAGGGATGGCCACTGAAGCTTTCTTT. It encodes CASSQGGTGMATEAFF.

The genes are TRBV15 and TRBJ2-7; D not certain. Germline V lookup: CDR1 LNHNV, CDR2 YYDKDF (reference sequence). V was trimmed by 1 base and J by 0 bases, leaving 7 bases between them. The CDR3 runs 14 residues. The CDR3 region is CATSRGARSYEQYF. The CDR3 DNA is TGTGCCACCAGCAGAGGAGCGCGCTCCTACGAGCAGTACTTC.

This clone showed up just once. This rearrangement joins TRBV23-1 to TRBJ2-2; possible D gene TRBD1, 5 bases. TRBV23-1 is treated as an ORF (open reading frame) with a function not yet certain. V gave up 10 bases and J gave up 1 base, with 13 bases separating them. The length of the CDR3 is 14 residues. CDR3 sequence (DNA): TGCGCCAACCCATGCAGGGAGAACACCGGGGAGCTGTTTTTT. Translating it yields CANPCRENTGELFF.

This clone was counted a few times. The rearrangement joins TRBV28 to TRBJ2-3; D may be TRBD2 (6 bases). Trimming pared 6 bases from V and 3 bases from J, leaving 22 bases between. Germline loops: CDR1 MDHEN, CDR2 SYDVKM. The CDR3 length is 17 residues. The CDR3 region has the DNA TGTGCCAGCAGCACGGGGTGGACTATCTCTGGGACAGATACGCAGTATTTT. It codes for CASSTGWTISGTDTQYF.

This clone was counted a few times. V and J are TRBV7-6 and TRBJ2-5; 10 bases align to TRBD2. The CDR3 contains 18 residues. Germline-derived CDR1 and CDR2 are SGHVS and FNYEAQ. V dropped 1 base and J dropped 1; count of bases not matched to a gene: 9. The CDR3 is CASSLVGLAGALQETQYF. The CDR3 DNA follows: TGTGCCAGCAGCTTAGTAGGGCTAGCGGGAGCCCTCCAAGAGACCCAGTACTTC.